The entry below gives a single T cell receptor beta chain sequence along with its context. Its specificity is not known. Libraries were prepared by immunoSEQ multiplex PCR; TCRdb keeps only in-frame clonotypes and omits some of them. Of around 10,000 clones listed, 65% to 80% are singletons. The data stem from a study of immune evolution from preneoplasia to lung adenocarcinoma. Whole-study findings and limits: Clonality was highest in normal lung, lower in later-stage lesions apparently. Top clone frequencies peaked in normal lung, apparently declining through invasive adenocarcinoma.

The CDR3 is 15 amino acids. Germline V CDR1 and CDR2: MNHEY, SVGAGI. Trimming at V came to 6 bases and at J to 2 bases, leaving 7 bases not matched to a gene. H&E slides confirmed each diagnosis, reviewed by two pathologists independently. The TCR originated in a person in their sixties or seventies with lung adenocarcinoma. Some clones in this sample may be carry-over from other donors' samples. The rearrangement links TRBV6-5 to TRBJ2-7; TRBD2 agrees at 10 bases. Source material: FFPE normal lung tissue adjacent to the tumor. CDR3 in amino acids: CASRGTGTSAYEQYF. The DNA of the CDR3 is TGTGCCAGCAGAGGGACCGGGACTAGCGCCTACGAGCAGTACTTC.